The 25 T cell receptor beta chains below were found in one sample sequenced in a study of blood T cell repertoires in COVID-19. The method was immunoSEQ multiplex PCR; TCRdb's version includes in-frame clones alone and lacks a portion of them. The sample records under 350,000 clones, roughly 85% being singletons. Sequenced material: peripheral blood. The receptors were sampled from a human donor in a cohort sampled during active COVID-19.

The CDR3 DNA reads TGTGCCAGTAAGGTTGCGGGTCTAGCCAAAAACATTCAGTACTTC. This sequence encodes CASKVAGLAKNIQYF. The rearrangement uses TRBV19 and TRBJ2-4; maybe TRBD2 (5 bases). CDR1 and CDR2 (germline): LNHDA, SQIVND (reference sequence). Trimming took 7 bases from V and 0 from J, leaving 13 bases between them. This CDR3 is built from 15 residues.

The rearrangement uses TRBV27 and TRBJ1-1, with a possible D match to TRBD1 (6 bases). Germline V CDR1 and CDR2: MNHEY, SMNVEV (reference sequence). This CDR3 spans 13 amino acids. Trimming removed 6 bases at V and 5 bases at J, with 13 bases between. The CDR3 region has the DNA TGTGCCAGCAGAGGGGGAGGGTATACTGAAGCTTTCTTT. Encoded protein: CASRGGGYTEAFF.

The CDR3 DNA is TGTGCCAGTAGTAAACGACTAGCGGGAGACACAGATACGCAGTATTTT. This encodes CASSKRLAGDTDTQYF. V is TRBV19 and J is TRBJ2-3; 12 bases are a match to TRBD2. After removal of 4 bases from V and 2 bases from J, the junction contained 4 bases not matched to a gene. Germline V lookup: CDR1 LNHDA, CDR2 SQIVND (reference sequence). The CDR3 is made up of 16 amino acids.

The chain couples TRBV2 to TRBJ2-2; perhaps TRBD2 as D (5 bases). CDR1 is SNHLY and CDR2 is FYNNEI in the germline V gene. The CDR3 extends over 15 amino acids. V was clipped by 6 bases and J by 2 bases, with 13 bases between them. Here the CDR3 DNA reads TGTGCCAGCAGGTGGACTGACCTAAACACCGGGGAGCTGTTTTTT. Its protein product is CASRWTDLNTGELFF.

This sequence joins TRBV19 and TRBJ2-7; TRBD2 matches at 10 bases. The trim removed 4 bases at V and 2 bases at J, leaving 8 bases unmatched. The CDR3 runs to 16 residues. Germline CDR1 reads LNHDA; CDR2 reads SQIVND (reference sequence). This CDR3 reads CASSTVSSGRAYEQYF. In nucleotides, the CDR3 is TGTGCCAGTAGTACCGTTTCTAGCGGGAGAGCCTACGAGCAGTACTTC.

V and J are TRBV5-4 and TRBJ2-3; TRBD2 might be the D (5 bases). Looked up from germline, CDR1 is SGHNT and CDR2 is YYREEE (reference sequence). CDR3 length equals 16 residues. Trimming stripped 4 bases from V and 0 bases from J, with 15 bases between. As DNA, the CDR3 is TGTGCCAGCAGCCAACTGGGAGACCCTAGCACAGATACGCAGTATTTT. It translates to CASSQLGDPSTDTQYF. Complete variable domain (other parts from reference TRBV5-4 and TRBJ2-3): ETGVTQSPTHLIKTRGQQVTLRCSSQSGHNTVSWYQQALGQGPQFIFQYYREEENGRGNFPPRFSGLQFPNYSSELNVNALELDDSALYLCASSQLGDPSTDTQYFGPGTRLTVL.

The J gene is TRBJ2-1, the V gene TRBV28, with D maybe TRBD1 (6 bases). Germline-derived CDR1 and CDR2 are MDHEN and SYDVKM. This CDR3 is 13 amino acids long. Trimming pared 6 bases from V and 0 bases from J, leaving 6 bases between. Written as DNA, the CDR3 is TGTGCCAGCAGACAGGGCTCCTACAATGAGCAGTTCTTC. It yields the protein CASRQGSYNEQFF.

This clone was picked up one time. The V and J genes are TRBV11-2 and TRBJ1-1, with 8 bases matching TRBD1. The J segment lost 0 bases and the V segment lost 1 base, leaving 4 bases of the junction unmatched. The germline V gene has CDR1 SGHAT and CDR2 FQNNGV. There are 16 residues in the CDR3. The CDR3 DNA sequence: TGTGCCAGCAGCTTAGTGGACAGGGTACTGAACACTGAAGCTTTCTTT. It yields the protein CASSLVDRVLNTEAFF.

The chain combines TRBV7-2 with TRBJ2-4; 9 positions match TRBD1. This CDR3 spans 15 amino acids. Germline lookup yields CDR1 SGHTA and CDR2 FQGNSA. The V gene end was trimmed by 4 bases and the J gene end by 3 bases; junction bases not matched to a gene: 4. CDR3 sequence: CASSSMGQGKNIQYF. CDR3 sequence (DNA): TGTGCCAGCAGCTCAATGGGACAGGGCAAAAACATTCAGTACTTC.

The chain couples TRBV9 to TRBJ2-1, with 7 bases that match TRBD1. The CDR3 is made up of 15 amino acids. Germline trimming cut 0 bases from V and 7 bases from J; bases unmatched to any gene: 7. Per the germline V gene, CDR1 is SGDLS and CDR2 is YYNGEE. This CDR3 reads CASSVGQGESNEQFF. The CDR3, as DNA: TGTGCCAGCAGCGTAGGTCAGGGGGAGTCGAATGAGCAGTTCTTC.

This clone was recorded a few times. The CDR3, as DNA: TGCGCCAGCAGCCACGCTGACAGGGCTGGGGCCAACGTCCTGACTTTC. It specifies CASSHADRAGANVLTF. This sequence joins TRBV5-1 and TRBJ2-6, with 7 nucleotides matching TRBD1. The length of the CDR3 is 16 residues. V lost 4 bases, J lost 2 bases, and 6 bases stayed unmatched. Germline lookup yields CDR1 SGHRS and CDR2 YFSETQ.

The V and J genes are TRBV6-5 and TRBJ1-1; D gene uncertain. Germline CDR1 and CDR2: MNHEY and SVGAGI. Trimming removed 1 base from V and 4 bases from J, with 10 bases in between. CDR3 size: 14 residues. CDR3 residues: CASSYLTAGTEAFF. The CDR3 DNA reads as TGTGCCAGCAGTTACTTAACCGCCGGCACTGAAGCTTTCTTT.

The chain uses TRBV5-1 and TRBJ1-1; D gene uncertain. V lost 2 bases to trimming and J lost 1 base, with 9 bases between them. CDR3 size: 14 residues. Per the germline V gene, CDR1 is SGHRS and CDR2 is YFSETQ. The CDR3 bases are TGCGCCAGCAGCTTTAACTCTGGGAACACTGAAGCTTTCTTT. Its translation is CASSFNSGNTEAFF.

The V call is TRBV14, the J call TRBJ1-6, with TRBD1 matching 7 bases. CDR3 length: 15 amino acids. CDR1 and CDR2 (germline): SGHDN, FVKESK. The ends lost 4 bases at V and 10 bases at J; junction bases unmatched: 10. The CDR3 is CASSRGGRGKSPLHF. CDR3 nucleotides: TGTGCCAGCAGCCGCGGCGGCAGGGGGAAATCACCCCTCCACTTT.

This chain connects TRBV6-1 to TRBJ1-6, with a tentative D call TRBD1 (5 bases). This CDR3 has 14 amino acids. CDR1 and CDR2 (germline): MNHNS, SASEGT. Trimming left V 3 bases short and J 8 bases short, with 11 bases between. The CDR3, as DNA: TGTGCCAGCAGTGATCCTGGGACTTATTCACCCCTCCACTTT. Its translation is CASSDPGTYSPLHF.

The gene calls are TRBV29-1 and TRBJ2-3, with 10 bases identical to TRBD2. The J segment lost 6 bases and the V segment lost 7 bases, leaving 7 bases of the junction unmatched. Germline V gives CDR1 SQVTM, CDR2 ANQGSEA. The CDR3 has 13 amino acids. The CDR3 is CSGSGTSVDTQYF. CDR3 nucleotides: TGCAGCGGAAGCGGGACTAGCGTGGATACGCAGTATTTT.

DNA for the CDR3: TGTGCCAGCAGTTCGGACAGAAGCCAACCTCAGTACTTC. It specifies CASSSDRSQPQYF. The chain joins TRBV12-3 or TRBV12-4 to TRBJ2-7; tentative D call: TRBD1 (6 bases). This CDR3 is 13 amino acids long. V lost 4 bases to trimming and J lost 10 bases, with 17 bases between them.

The CDR3 DNA follows: TGCGCCAGCAGCTTGGAGGGGGTCTCTGGAAACACCATATATTTT. Its translation is CASSLEGVSGNTIYF. The chain recombines TRBV5-1 with TRBJ1-3, with D possibly TRBD1 on 6 matching bases. This CDR3 region has 15 residues. Germline CDR1 and CDR2: SGHRS and YFSETQ. The V and J ends lost 0 bases and 0 bases respectively, with 7 bases between them.

The V and J genes are TRBV7-9 and TRBJ2-1; no reliable D call. Germline V gene data show CDR1 as SEHNR and CDR2 as FQNEAQ (reference sequence). This CDR3 is built from 12 residues. Deletions cut 5 bases from V and 12 bases from J, with 14 bases between. In nucleotides, the CDR3 is TGTGCCAGCAGCGCGAATAGCTTTGCGCAGTTCTTC. This gives the protein CASSANSFAQFF.

This sequence joins TRBV29-1 and TRBJ2-1; 7 nucleotides align to TRBD1. V was clipped by 4 bases and J by 2 bases; unmatched bases: 8. Germline V gene data show CDR1 as SQVTM and CDR2 as ANQGSEA. The CDR3 has 15 residues. The CDR3 loop is CSVATPGQTYNEQFF. The CDR3 coding sequence is TGCAGCGTTGCCACGCCGGGACAGACCTACAATGAGCAGTTCTTC.

This chain connects TRBV2 to TRBJ2-3; no clear D gene. Per the germline V gene, CDR1 is SNHLY and CDR2 is FYNNEI. Trimming left V 7 bases short and J 0 bases short, with 14 bases between. The CDR3 length is 15 residues. Here the CDR3 reads CASTLANPSTDTQYF. The CDR3, as DNA: TGTGCCAGCACCCTTGCTAATCCTAGCACAGATACGCAGTATTTT.

V and J are TRBV3-1 (or the pseudogene TRBV3-2) and TRBJ2-7; no firm D call. The CDR3 has 12 residues. In germline, CDR1 is LGHDT, CDR2 YNNKEL (reference sequence). V was trimmed by 5 bases and J by 3 bases, leaving 8 bases between them. The CDR3 DNA sequence: TGTGCCAGCAGCTATCGAGACTACGAGCAGTACTTC. Its protein product is CASSYRDYEQYF.

CDR3 sequence (DNA): TGTGCCAGCAGCGAAGGGACAGCCTATCAGCCCCAGCATTTT. Amino acid sequence: CASSEGTAYQPQHF. V usage is TRBV9 and J usage is TRBJ1-5, with 7 bases identical to TRBD1. The CDR3 totals 14 residues. V shed 3 bases and J 5 bases; nucleotides not matched to a gene: 5. Germline loops: CDR1 SGDLS, CDR2 YYNGEE.

In its sample, this clone was seen a few times. V usage is TRBV7-8 and J usage is TRBJ2-2; 11 bases are shared with TRBD2. CDR1 and CDR2 (germline): SGHVS, FQNEAQ. This CDR3 has 16 residues. V lost 6 bases and J lost 4; bases outside the gene matches: 7. CDR3 nucleotide sequence: TGTGCCAGCAGGGAAACTAGCGGGAGAGTCACCGGGGAGCTGTTTTTT. Translation: CASRETSGRVTGELFF.

The V and J genes are TRBV7-2 and TRBJ1-2, with 7 bases that match TRBD1. Germline V gives CDR1 SGHTA, CDR2 FQGNSA. Trimming at V came to 5 bases and at J to 5 bases, leaving 17 bases not matched to a gene. The CDR3 contains 17 residues. The CDR3 region has the DNA TGTGCCAGCAGCCAAAGGGGGGACAGCCGCCGGGGGTATGGCTACACCTTC. Its protein is CASSQRGDSRRGYGYTF.